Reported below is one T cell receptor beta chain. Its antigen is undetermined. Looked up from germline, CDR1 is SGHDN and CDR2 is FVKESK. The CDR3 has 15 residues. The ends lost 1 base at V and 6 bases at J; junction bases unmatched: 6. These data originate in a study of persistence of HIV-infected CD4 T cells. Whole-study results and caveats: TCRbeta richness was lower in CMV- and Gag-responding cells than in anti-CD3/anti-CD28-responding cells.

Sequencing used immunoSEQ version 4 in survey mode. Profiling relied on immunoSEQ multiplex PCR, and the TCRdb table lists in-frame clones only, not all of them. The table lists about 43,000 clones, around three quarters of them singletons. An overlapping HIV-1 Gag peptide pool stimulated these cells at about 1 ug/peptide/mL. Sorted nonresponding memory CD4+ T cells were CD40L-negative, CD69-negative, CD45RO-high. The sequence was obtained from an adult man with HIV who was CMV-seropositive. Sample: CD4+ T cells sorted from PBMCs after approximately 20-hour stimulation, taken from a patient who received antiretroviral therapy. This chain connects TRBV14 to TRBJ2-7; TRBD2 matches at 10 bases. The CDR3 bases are TGTGCCAGCAGCCAAGGCACTAGCGGGATCGGCGAGCAGTACTTC. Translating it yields CASSQGTSGIGEQYF.